Given below is one TCR beta chain in context. What it binds is unknown. These data come from a study of cytomegalovirus exposure and HLA in healthy donors. V lost 6 bases, J lost 0 bases, and 4 bases stayed unmatched. Germline CDR1 reads SEHNR; CDR2 reads FQNEAQ (reference sequence). The CDR3 has 15 amino acids. Regarding the study as a whole: The authors listed 150 to 200 TCR beta chains as cytomegalovirus-associated.

Sequencing was performed with immunoSEQ multiplex PCR; in TCRdb, only in-frame clones are kept and a portion is missing. Of around 260,000 clones listed, roughly 91% were seen once; the top ten hold approximately 3%. Sequencing input: PBMCs. The clonotype was recovered from a woman aged 25-40 years in good health and CMV-seronegative. V is TRBV7-9 and J is TRBJ2-1, with 8 bases identical to TRBD1. The CDR3: CASSPGGSSYNEQFF. As DNA, the CDR3 is TGTGCCAGCAGTCCAGGGGGCAGCTCCTACAATGAGCAGTTCTTC.